The 7 T cell receptor beta chains presented below share a single source sample, sequenced in a study of T cells in women clearing cervical HPV infection. Profiled with immunoSEQ multiplex PCR; TCRdb holds only in-frame clones, not every one. The table for this sample gives around 30,000 clones. The sample was blood buffy coat. These receptor sequences come from a woman between 18 and 70 years old with a cervical HPV16 infection that either progressed to CIN3+ or cleared (not recorded which).

Details on this clone: The DNA ends 3 residues before the CDR3 does, and the rest of the CDR3 is filled in from the germline J gene. The V gene is TRBV7-6, the J gene TRBJ2-3; TRBD2 agrees at 9 bases. This CDR3 comprises 14 residues. From germline, CDR1 is SGHVS and CDR2 FNYEAQ. The CDR3 reads CASSLGLAQETQYF. The sequenced CDR3 bases are TGTGCCAGCAGCTTGGGACTAGCTCAAGAGACG.

On this clone itself: One end of the junction is discordant with germline, which a read error may explain. The sequenced fragment ends 3 residues before the CDR3 boundary, so the rest is inferred from the germline J gene. This same CDR3 is encoded by further DNA sequences in the sample. The V gene is TRBV20-1, the J gene TRBJ2-7; 8 bases agree with TRBD1. The CDR3 is made up of 13 amino acids. The germline V gene encodes CDR1 DFQATT and CDR2 SNEGSKA (reference sequence). Partial CDR3 DNA: TGCAGCGCTAGTAAGCAGGGGGCTCCCGAG. This codes for CSASKQGAPE. The entire CDR3 protein is CSASKQGAPEQYF.

In the case of this clone: Sequencing ends 3 residues short of the CDR3 end; the germline J gene provides the rest. This chain uses TRBV20-1 with TRBJ2-2; the D gene is possibly TRBD2 (5 bases). Looked up from germline, CDR1 is DFQATT and CDR2 is SNEGSKA (reference sequence). CDR3 length: 15 residues. V lost 1 base and J lost 5, with 14 bases in between. The sequenced part of the CDR3 DNA is TGCAGTGCTAGAGTCTACGGGGTGGATACCGGGGAG. Residues: CSARVYGVDTGE. The complete CDR3 protein is CSARVYGVDTGELFF.

For this clone: The read gets to within 3 residues of the CDR3 end, and the germline J gene fills in the rest. The chain joins TRBV19 to TRBJ2-3; D may be TRBD1 (6 bases). This CDR3 is built from 15 residues. Germline V gives CDR1 LNHDA, CDR2 SQIVND (reference sequence). The CDR3 loop reads CASSIQQGSNQPQYF. The part of the CDR3 DNA that was read is TGTGCCAGTAGTATCCAACAGGGCAGCAATCAGCCG.

Of note for this clone: The sequenced fragment ends 3 residues before the CDR3 boundary, so the rest is inferred from the germline J gene. The rearrangement uses TRBV29-1 and TRBJ1-2; TRBD1 might be the D (6 bases). Trimming stripped 0 bases from V and 6 bases from J, with 17 bases between. This CDR3 is built from 15 residues. In germline, CDR1 is SQVTM, CDR2 ANQGSEA. CDR3 sequence reads: CSVEERGQELNGYTF. Incomplete CDR3 DNA: TGCAGCGTTGAAGAAAGGGGACAAGAACTAAATGGC.

Comment on this clone: The CDR3 extends 3 residues past the end of the read, so its final part is completed from the germline J gene. This chain connects TRBV30 to TRBJ2-3; D gene unclear. The V and J ends lost 4 bases and 1 base respectively, with 3 bases between them. The CDR3 covers 11 residues. CDR1 is GTSNPN and CDR2 is SVGIG in the germline V gene (reference sequence). The CDR3 here is CAWTGTDTQYF. The CDR3 DNA, read in part, is TGTGCCTGGACAGGCACAGATACG. The full variable domain, its missing parts supplied by reference TRBV30 and TRBJ2-3, is SQTIHQWPATLVQPVGSPLSLECTVEGTSNPNLYWYRQAAGRGLQLLFYSVGIGQISSEVPQNLSASRPQDRQFILSSKKLLLSDSGFYLCAWTGTDTQYFGPGTRLTVL.

About this clone: Read coverage stops 3 residues before the CDR3 terminus; the germline J gene supplies the remainder. V gene TRBV10-3 combines with J gene TRBJ2-5, with D unclear. The germline V and J ends were trimmed by 4 bases and 2 bases, with 8 bases remaining between them. The CDR3 totals 13 residues. Germline V gives CDR1 ENHRY, CDR2 SYGVKD. The CDR3 spells CAISVSEQETQYF. CDR3 DNA (partial): TGTGCCATCAGTGTTTCAGAGCAAGAGACC.